This T cell receptor beta chain stems from a study of T cell repertoires in cytomegalovirus infection (dated by TCRdb to about 2019). As for the study more broadly: Peptide stimulations targeted recently identified HLA-C-restricted CMV epitopes, whose presentation resists viral immunomodulation, together with well-studied HLA-B-restricted epitopes. The HLA type of each donor mattered for the analysis, because public TCR beta signatures pointed to carriage of CMV infection along with the matching HLA type. The full study reports these points: In both this cohort and an independent cohort of 350 to 400 donors, the cumulative frequency of public TCR beta family members distinguished carriers of CMV infection plus the relevant HLA type. The ex vivo response was dominated by HLA-C-restricted CMV-specific TCR beta clonotypes, which also provided the single most frequent clonotype in two of eight donors.

Comment on this clonotype: Its antigen target is currently unknown. Base qualities are not at hand, and no much larger clone is one base apart.

The sequencing machine was an Illumina HiSeq 1500. The public reads were run again by TCRdb, first through fastp at Q25 and then through MiXCR, and only productive beta chains were kept. Each entry is one CDR3 protein sequence, shown with its most common DNA and genes. This sample comprises about half a million distinct CDR3 sequences, 30% to 35% of them detected only once. The ten largest clones take up 15% to 20% of the sample. Counted from cysteine to phenylalanine, this CDR3 has 18 amino acids. Only the CDR3 DNA stays, 54 bases, in frame from base 1. In the germline V gene (reference sequence), CDR1 corresponds to SSHAT and CDR2 to FNYEAQ. The V end loses 2 bases and the J end loses 5 bases, and a stretch of 21 bases separates them. This sample's treatment or condition label indicates: in vitro stimulation with specific CMV peptide epitopes to enrich CMV-specific T cells.

Sequencing used cultured PBMCs, obtained from culture after CMV antigen stimulation. The sequence was obtained from a human donor in good health (CMV status not recorded). Some clones in this sample may be carry-over from other donors' samples. This chain joins TRBV7-7 to TRBJ2-2; the D element could tentatively be TRBD1 or TRBD2, as 5 bases agree for each. The CDR3 protein sequence reads: CASSLKGWGRSWTGELFF. The bases are TGTGCCAGCAGCTTAAAGGGTTGGGGGAGATCGTGGACCGGGGAGCTGTTTTTT.